The 29 T cell receptor beta chains below were found in one sample sequenced in a study of blood T cell repertoires in COVID-19. The method was immunoSEQ multiplex PCR; TCRdb's version includes in-frame clones alone and lacks a portion of them. The sample gives roughly 160,000 clones, 70% to 90% of which show up once; about 0.95% is in the top ten. The sequenced sample consisted of peripheral blood. These receptors came from a young man with acute or convalescent COVID-19.

This clone was recorded only once. This sequence joins TRBV6-6 and TRBJ1-4; D remains ambiguous. CDR1 is MNHNY and CDR2 is SVGAGI in the germline V gene (reference sequence). V gave up 2 bases and J gave up 7 bases, with 2 bases separating them. The CDR3 covers 11 residues. This CDR3 reads CASSYLEKLFF. Written as DNA, the CDR3 is TGTGCCAGCAGTTACCTTGAAAAACTGTTTTTT.

The genes are TRBV28 and TRBJ1-5, with 7 bases lining up with TRBD1. This CDR3 has 15 residues. The V segment lost 6 bases and the J segment 1 base; nucleotides outside the gene matches: 6. Germline V gene sequence: CDR1 MDHEN, CDR2 SYDVKM. The CDR3 coding sequence is TGTGCCAGCAGCAATGACAGGGCCAGCAATCAGCCCCAGCATTTT. Protein sequence: CASSNDRASNQPQHF.

The chain combines TRBV6-4 with TRBJ2-1; tentative D call: TRBD1 (5 bases). V gave up 0 bases and J gave up 9 bases, with 6 bases separating them. The CDR3 runs 12 residues. Germline loops: CDR1 MRHNA, CDR2 SNTAGT. The CDR3 nucleotides read TGTGCCAGCAGTGACTCTCAGGGTGAGCAGTTCTTC. This encodes CASSDSQGEQFF.

V and J are TRBV4-1 and TRBJ2-7, with D unresolved. This CDR3 has 13 residues. CDR1 is MGHRA, CDR2 YSYEKL, per germline. V was cut by 3 bases and J by 5 bases, with 11 bases left in between. The CDR3 DNA reads as TGCGCCAGCAGCCAGGGCCTCGGCCACGAGCAGTACTTC. Protein product: CASSQGLGHEQYF.

This clone appeared once. This rearrangement joins TRBV20-1 to TRBJ1-2; D unresolved. Germline CDR1 DFQATT, CDR2 SNEGSKA (reference sequence). Trimming cost V 0 bases and J 10 bases, with 6 bases left between them. CDR3 length: 10 residues. The DNA of the CDR3 is TGCAGTGCTAGAGACAGGTACTACACCTTC. Its translation: CSARDRYYTF.

This clone was counted a few times. The gene calls are TRBV14 and TRBJ2-3; D call uncertain. Trimming removed 2 bases from V and 2 bases from J, with 8 bases in between. Germline V gene lookup returns CDR1 SGHDN and CDR2 FVKESK. There are 14 residues in the CDR3. Here the CDR3 reads CASSQRLHTDTQYF. CDR3 nucleotide sequence: TGTGCCAGCAGCCAAAGATTACACACAGATACGCAGTATTTT.

This chain uses TRBV30 with TRBJ2-1; 10 bases match TRBD2. The CDR3 consists of 14 residues. CDR1 GTSNPN and CDR2 SVGIG come from the germline V gene (reference sequence). Losses at the gene ends were 2 bases for V and 5 bases for J; bases not matched to a gene: 3. The CDR3 is CAWSWLAGDNEQFF. In DNA, the CDR3 is TGTGCCTGGAGTTGGCTAGCGGGGGACAATGAGCAGTTCTTC.

The J gene is TRBJ1-5, the V gene TRBV1; TRBD1, as called in the table, went unchecked against the DNA. TRBV1 is described as a pseudogene. The CDR3 totals 18 residues. In nucleotides, the CDR3 is TGCACCAGCAGCCACCCTGACCCCCCCCGGACAGGGAATCAGCCCCAGCATTTT. This encodes CTSSHPDPPRTGNQPQHF.

The chain uses TRBV7-3 and TRBJ2-5; 9 bases align to TRBD2. CDR1 is SGHTA, CDR2 FQGTGA, per germline. V gave up 1 base and J gave up 4 bases; unmatched junction bases: 1. This CDR3 contains 14 residues. The CDR3 is CASSLSGGAETQYF. The CDR3 DNA reads as TGTGCCAGCAGCTTAAGCGGGGGGGCAGAGACCCAGTACTTC.

The chain employs TRBV4-1 and TRBJ2-3; tentatively, D is TRBD2 (6 bases). The V and J ends lost 0 bases and 8 bases respectively, with 15 bases between them. Germline loops: CDR1 MGHRA, CDR2 YSYEKL. The CDR3 contains 15 residues. The CDR3 is CASSQEASGLGTQYF. In DNA form, the CDR3 reads TGCGCCAGCAGCCAAGAGGCAAGCGGGCTTGGTACGCAGTATTTT.

The chain uses TRBV5-8 and TRBJ2-3, with D unclear. The CDR3 consists of 14 residues. V lost 1 base, J lost 2 bases, and 8 bases lay in between. Germline CDR1 and CDR2: SGHTS and YDEGEE. CDR3 amino acids: CASSLMGYTDTQYF. CDR3 DNA sequence: TGTGCCAGCAGCTTGATGGGCTACACAGATACGCAGTATTTT.

This chain connects TRBV7-9 to TRBJ2-5; a weak D match, TRBD1 (6 bases). The CDR3 runs to 12 residues. The V end lost 5 bases, the J end lost 5 bases, and 9 bases lay between the germline ends. The germline CDR1 and CDR2 sequences are SEHNR and FQNEAQ (reference sequence). In DNA, the CDR3 is TGTGCCAGCAGCCCAGGGGTGGAGACCCAGTACTTC. Translation gives CASSPGVETQYF.

V is TRBV7-8 and J is TRBJ2-5, with D unresolved. Germline V gene lookup returns CDR1 SGHVS and CDR2 FQNEAQ. The CDR3 is made up of 14 amino acids. Trimming cost V 0 bases and J 2 bases, with 7 bases left between them. The CDR3 DNA sequence: TGTGCCAGCAGCTTAGCGCTCGGGCAAGAGACCCAGTACTTC. This codes for CASSLALGQETQYF.

This chain connects TRBV19 to TRBJ2-3; D unclear. V was cut by 4 bases and J by 4 bases, with 9 bases left in between. The CDR3 is made up of 13 amino acids. Germline values: CDR1 LNHDA, CDR2 SQIVND (reference sequence). DNA of the CDR3: TGTGCCAGTAGTACCAGCCTAGCAGATACGCAGTATTTT. Translated, it gives CASSTSLADTQYF.

J is TRBJ1-2 and V is TRBV11-2; 11 bases are shared with TRBD1. V shed 2 bases and J 4 bases; nucleotides not matched to a gene: 6. This CDR3 spans 16 amino acids. Germline CDR1 reads SGHAT; CDR2 reads FQNNGV. CDR3 sequence reads: CASSLWTGGPGYGYTF. For the CDR3, the DNA is TGTGCCAGCAGCTTATGGACAGGGGGCCCTGGCTATGGCTACACCTTC.

The V call is TRBV10-1, the J call TRBJ2-2; weak D call: TRBD2 (5 bases). Between the trimmed V and J ends, which lost 2 bases and 0 bases, there was a span of 7 bases. The CDR3 contains 15 residues. Germline lookup yields CDR1 WNHNN and CDR2 SYGVQD (reference sequence). As DNA, the CDR3 is TGCGCCAGCAGTGAGGGAGGATCGAACACCGGGGAGCTGTTTTTT. It codes for CASSEGGSNTGELFF.

The V call is TRBV30, the J call TRBJ1-3; 7 nucleotides align to TRBD1. The CDR3 spans 14 residues. CDR1 is GTSNPN, CDR2 SVGIG, per germline (reference sequence). V gave up 4 bases and J gave up 4 bases; unmatched junction bases: 7. This CDR3 reads CAWNPGQRGNTIYF. The DNA for the CDR3 is TGTGCCTGGAATCCGGGACAGCGCGGAAACACCATATATTTT.

This chain links TRBV15 with TRBJ1-4, with D maybe TRBD1 (5 bases). Trimming pared 0 bases from V and 0 bases from J, leaving 8 bases between. Germline lookup yields CDR1 LNHNV and CDR2 YYDKDF (reference sequence). CDR3 length: 16 residues. The CDR3 DNA sequence: TGTGCCACCAGCAGAGATATAGGGGCAACTAATGAAAAACTGTTTTTT. Encoded protein: CATSRDIGATNEKLFF. Looking up the rest from reference TRBV15 and TRBJ1-4 gives the full variable domain: DAMVIQNPRYQVTQFGKPVTLSCSQTLNHNVMYWYQQKSSQAPKLLFHYYDKDFNNEADTPDNFQSRRPNTSFCFLDIRSPGLGDTAMYLCATSRDIGATNEKLFFGSGTQLSVL.

The rearrangement links TRBV15 to TRBJ1-4, with D possibly being TRBD1 (5 bases). CDR1 LNHNV and CDR2 YYDKDF come from the germline V gene (reference sequence). The V end was cut by 5 bases, the J end by 7 bases, with 17 bases between. The CDR3 totals 15 residues. The DNA for the CDR3 is TGTGCCACCAGCCCCCGGGCAGAGACAGCTGAAAAACTGTTTTTT. Amino acid sequence: CATSPRAETAEKLFF.

This clone was detected a few times. This chain uses TRBV4-1 with TRBJ2-1, with D possibly TRBD1 on 5 matching bases. The CDR3 contains 16 residues. V shed 0 bases and J shed 1 base, with 10 bases lying between them. Germline loops: CDR1 MGHRA, CDR2 YSYEKL. CDR3 protein: CASSQDYQGSYNEQFF. For the CDR3, the DNA is TGCGCCAGCAGCCAAGATTATCAGGGTTCCTACAATGAGCAGTTCTTC.

The chain couples TRBV7-9 to TRBJ2-2, with TRBD2 matching 7 bases. Germline V CDR1 and CDR2: SEHNR, FQNEAQ (reference sequence). CDR3 length equals 15 residues. The V segment lost 1 base and the J segment 4 bases; nucleotides outside the gene matches: 3. The CDR3, as DNA: TGTGCCAGCAGCTTAGGACTAGCTGGCACCGGGGAGCTGTTTTTT. This codes for CASSLGLAGTGELFF.

In the case of this clone: The same CDR3 also results from other DNA sequences found in this sample. The chain joins TRBV11-3 to TRBJ2-7, with TRBD2 matching 8 bases. With V trimmed by 5 bases and J by 4 bases, 16 bases remained unmatched. Germline assignment: CDR1 SGHNT and CDR2 YENEEA. There are 17 residues in the CDR3. Here the CDR3 reads CASSLTGERGTSYEQYV. The CDR3 DNA is TGTGCCAGCAGCCTGACTGGAGAGCGGGGGACCTCTTACGAGCAGTACGTC.

This clone was counted a single time. The DNA of the CDR3 is TGTGCCAGCAGCTTGGCCGCGTTACAGGAGAACACTGAAGCTTTCTTT. This translates into CASSLAALQENTEAFF. The V and J genes are TRBV5-6 and TRBJ1-1; possibly TRBD1 for D (5 bases). The CDR3 has 16 amino acids. Trimming removed 0 bases from V and 1 base from J, with 13 bases in between. Germline values: CDR1 SGHDT, CDR2 YYEEEE. The full variable domain, completed using reference TRBV5-6 and TRBJ1-1, is DAGVTQSPTHLIKTRGQQVTLRCSPKSGHDTVSWYQQALGQGPQFIFQYYEEEERQRGNFPDRFSGHQFPNYSSELNVNALLLGDSALYLCASSLAALQENTEAFFGQGTRLTVV.

V is TRBV5-1 and J is TRBJ2-1, with TRBD2 matching over 10 bases. Germline CDR1 SGHRS, CDR2 YFSETQ. V was clipped by 4 bases and J by 1 base; unmatched bases: 8. The CDR3 loop spans 17 amino acids. The DNA for the CDR3 is TGCGCCAGCAGCCCGCTAGCGGGGGCAGGGTCCTACAATGAGCAGTTCTTC. It is translated as CASSPLAGAGSYNEQFF.

The chain carries TRBV5-4 and TRBJ1-2, with 10 nucleotides matching TRBD1. The germline CDR1 and CDR2 sequences are SGHNT and YYREEE (reference sequence). The CDR3 spans 15 residues. V was pared by 4 bases and J by 3 bases, with 6 bases of the junction left unmatched. CDR3 loop: CASSNRQGADYGYTF. CDR3 in DNA: TGTGCCAGCAGCAACAGACAGGGGGCGGACTATGGCTACACCTTC.

The rearrangement uses TRBV29-1 and TRBJ1-4; D is possibly TRBD1 (6 bases). The CDR3 contains 11 residues. From germline, CDR1 is SQVTM and CDR2 ANQGSEA. Trimming stripped 4 bases from V and 7 bases from J, with 7 bases between. CDR3 amino acids: CSVGGLEKLFF. CDR3 nucleotide sequence: TGCAGCGTTGGGGGGCTTGAAAAACTGTTTTTT.

V usage is TRBV28 and J usage is TRBJ2-1, with a weak D call TRBD1 (6 bases). V lost 5 bases to trimming and J lost 4 bases, with 15 bases between them. The germline gives CDR1 MDHEN, CDR2 SYDVKM. This CDR3 region has 15 residues. CDR3 loop: CASSPGVRAYNEQFF. DNA for the CDR3: TGTGCCAGCAGTCCAGGGGTTAGGGCTTACAATGAGCAGTTCTTC.

The chain employs TRBV15 and TRBJ2-5; 8 bases match TRBD1. This CDR3 comprises 14 residues. The germline gives CDR1 LNHNV, CDR2 YYDKDF (reference sequence). Unmatched junction bases numbered 5, after V lost 3 bases and J lost 5 bases. The CDR3 protein is CATSRDRVPETQYF. For the CDR3, the DNA is TGTGCCACCAGCAGGGACAGGGTTCCGGAGACCCAGTACTTC.

This clone appeared a single time. V usage is TRBV10-1 and J usage is TRBJ2-3; a possible D gene is TRBD2 (5 bases). Looked up from germline, CDR1 is WNHNN and CDR2 is SYGVQD (reference sequence). The CDR3 runs to 17 residues. V was trimmed by 3 bases and J by 0 bases, leaving 16 bases between them. Written as DNA, the CDR3 is TGCGCCAGCAGTGAAACGCCTCCACGGGGAAGCACAGATACGCAGTATTTT. Protein product: CASSETPPRGSTDTQYF.